The sequence of this TCR beta chain was determined in a study of T-cell reconstitution after alpha-beta-depleted transplantation in children. A TCRbeta library incorporating unique molecular identifiers was prepared. TCRdb fed the PCR reads into MiXCR, producing one record per CDR3 protein. The sample has more than 400,000 distinct CDR3 sequences, about 10% seen once. This clonotype appeared a few times. The antigen remains undetermined. Unmatched junction bases numbered 8, after V lost 3 bases and J lost 7 bases. The CDR3 extends over 16 amino acids. Germline loops: CDR1 SEHNR, CDR2 FQNEAQ (reference sequence). General study results and limits: Several hundred expanded graft clones reportedly were the source of alpha-beta T cells about two months after transplant. Newly produced T cells mostly provided counts and TCRbeta diversity after one year, as hyperexpanded clones declined. Surviving recipient T cells and thymic progenitors accounted for the high day-60 TCRbeta diversity observed in some patients.

This specimen consisted of PBMCs, mostly from graft donor cells, obtained 180 days after TCRalphabeta/CD19-depleted stem cell transplant. The receptor's source is a female patient younger than 10 who had a stem cell transplant for aplastic anemia, so the T cells may come from the graft donor. The gene calls are TRBV7-9 and TRBJ1-5; 11 bases match TRBD1. The CDR3 is CASSLDGQGARQPQHF. CDR3 bases: TGTGCCAGCAGCTTGGACGGACAGGGGGCTCGCCAGCCCCAGCATTTT.